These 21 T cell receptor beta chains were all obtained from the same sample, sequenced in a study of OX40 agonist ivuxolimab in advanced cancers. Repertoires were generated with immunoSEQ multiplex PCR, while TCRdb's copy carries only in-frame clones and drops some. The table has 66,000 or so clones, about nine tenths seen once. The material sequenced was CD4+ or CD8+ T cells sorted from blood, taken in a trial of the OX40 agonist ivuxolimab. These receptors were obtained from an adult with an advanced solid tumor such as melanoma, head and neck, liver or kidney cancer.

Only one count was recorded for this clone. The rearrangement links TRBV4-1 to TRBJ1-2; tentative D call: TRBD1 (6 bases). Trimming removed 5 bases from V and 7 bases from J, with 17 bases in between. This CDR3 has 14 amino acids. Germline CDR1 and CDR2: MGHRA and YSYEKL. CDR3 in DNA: TGCGCCAGCAGCACGCGACAGGCGAATTTTGGCTACACCTTC. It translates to CASSTRQANFGYTF.

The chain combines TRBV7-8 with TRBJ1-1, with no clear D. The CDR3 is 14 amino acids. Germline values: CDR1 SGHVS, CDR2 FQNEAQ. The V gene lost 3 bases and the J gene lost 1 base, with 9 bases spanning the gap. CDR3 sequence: CASSLPPPNTEAFF. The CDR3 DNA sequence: TGTGCCAGCAGCTTGCCCCCACCGAACACTGAAGCTTTCTTT. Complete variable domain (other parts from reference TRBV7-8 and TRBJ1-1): GAGVSQSPRYKVAKRGQDVALRCDPISGHVSLFWYQQALGQGPEFLTYFQNEAQLDKSGLPSDRFFAERPEGSVSTLKIQRTQQEDSAVYLCASSLPPPNTEAFFGQGTRLTVV.

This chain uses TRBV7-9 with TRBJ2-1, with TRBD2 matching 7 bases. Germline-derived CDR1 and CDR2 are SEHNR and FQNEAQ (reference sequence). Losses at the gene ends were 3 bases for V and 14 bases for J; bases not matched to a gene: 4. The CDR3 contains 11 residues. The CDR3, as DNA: TGTGCCAGCAGCTTGAGCGGGATCGAGTTCTTC. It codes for CASSLSGIEFF.

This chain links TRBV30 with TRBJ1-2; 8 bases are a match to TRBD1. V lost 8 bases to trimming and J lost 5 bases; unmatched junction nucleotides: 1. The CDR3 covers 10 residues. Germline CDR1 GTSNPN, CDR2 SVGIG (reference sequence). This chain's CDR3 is CAGTGYGYTF. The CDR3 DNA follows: TGTGCCGGGACAGGTTATGGCTACACCTTC.

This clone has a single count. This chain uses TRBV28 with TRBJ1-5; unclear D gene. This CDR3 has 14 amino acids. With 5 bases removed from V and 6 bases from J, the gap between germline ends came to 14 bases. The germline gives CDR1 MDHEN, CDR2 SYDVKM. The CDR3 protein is CASSPRVPAQPQHF. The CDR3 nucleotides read TGTGCCAGCAGTCCGAGGGTTCCAGCTCAGCCCCAGCATTTT.

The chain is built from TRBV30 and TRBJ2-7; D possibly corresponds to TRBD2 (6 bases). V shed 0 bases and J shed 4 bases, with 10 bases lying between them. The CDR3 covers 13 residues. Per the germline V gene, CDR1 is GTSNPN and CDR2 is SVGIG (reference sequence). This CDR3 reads CAWSVDYSYEQYF. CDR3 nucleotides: TGTGCCTGGAGTGTGGACTACTCTTACGAGCAGTACTTC.

CDR3 bases: TGTGCCAGCAGTGGGGACCTTTATACGGCTGAAGCTTTCTTT. It encodes CASSGDLYTAEAFF. The rearrangement joins TRBV28 to TRBJ1-1; maybe TRBD1 (5 bases). This CDR3 comprises 14 residues. CDR1 is MDHEN and CDR2 is SYDVKM in the germline V gene. V gave up 5 bases and J gave up 6 bases, with 16 bases separating them.

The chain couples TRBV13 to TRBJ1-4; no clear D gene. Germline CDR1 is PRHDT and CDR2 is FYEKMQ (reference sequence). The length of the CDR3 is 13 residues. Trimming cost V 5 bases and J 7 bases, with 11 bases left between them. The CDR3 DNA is TGTGCCAGCAGCCCCGGCCGGACTGAAAAACTGTTTTTT. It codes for CASSPGRTEKLFF.

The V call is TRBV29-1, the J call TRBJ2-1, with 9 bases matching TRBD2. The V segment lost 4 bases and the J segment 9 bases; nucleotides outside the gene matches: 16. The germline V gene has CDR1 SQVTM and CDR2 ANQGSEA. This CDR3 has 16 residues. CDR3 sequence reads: CSVAGYAGTSPPEQFF. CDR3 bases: TGCAGCGTTGCAGGGTATGCCGGGACTAGCCCTCCTGAGCAGTTCTTC.

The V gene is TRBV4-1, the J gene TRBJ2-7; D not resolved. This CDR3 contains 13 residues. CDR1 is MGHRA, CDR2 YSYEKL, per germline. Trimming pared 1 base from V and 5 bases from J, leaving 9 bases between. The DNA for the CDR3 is TGCGCCAGCAGCCAAGTGGCACCTAACGAGCAGTACTTC. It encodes CASSQVAPNEQYF.

The CDR3 DNA reads TGCGCCAGCAGCCAAAGACCCTACAATGAGCAGTTCTTC. Its protein is CASSQRPYNEQFF. V and J are TRBV4-3 and TRBJ2-1; D is unclear. V was cut by 2 bases and J by 2 bases, with 4 bases left in between. CDR1 is LGHNA and CDR2 is YSLEER in the germline V gene. The CDR3 consists of 13 residues.

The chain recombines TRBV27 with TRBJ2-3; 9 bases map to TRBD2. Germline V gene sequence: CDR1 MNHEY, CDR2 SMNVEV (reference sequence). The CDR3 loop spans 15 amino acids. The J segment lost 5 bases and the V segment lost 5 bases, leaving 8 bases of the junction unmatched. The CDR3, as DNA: TGTGCCAGCAGTCCGGCTGTAGCGGGAGAAGATACGCAGTATTTT. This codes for CASSPAVAGEDTQYF.

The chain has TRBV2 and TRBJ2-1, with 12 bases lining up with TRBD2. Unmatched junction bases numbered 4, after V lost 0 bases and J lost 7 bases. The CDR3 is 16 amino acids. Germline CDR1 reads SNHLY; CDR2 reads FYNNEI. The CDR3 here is CASSEARLAGENEQFF. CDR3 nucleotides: TGTGCCAGCAGTGAAGCCCGACTAGCGGGAGAGAATGAGCAGTTCTTC.

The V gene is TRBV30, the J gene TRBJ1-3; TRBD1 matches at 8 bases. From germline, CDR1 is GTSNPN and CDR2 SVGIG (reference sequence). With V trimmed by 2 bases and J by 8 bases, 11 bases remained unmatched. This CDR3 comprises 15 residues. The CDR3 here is CAWSPHDRGIDTIYF. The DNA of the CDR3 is TGTGCCTGGAGTCCCCACGACAGGGGCATTGACACCATATATTTT.

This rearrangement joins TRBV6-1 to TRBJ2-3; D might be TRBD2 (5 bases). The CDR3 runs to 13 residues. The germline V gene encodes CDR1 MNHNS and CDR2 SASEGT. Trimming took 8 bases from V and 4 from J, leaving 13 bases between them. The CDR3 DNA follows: TGTGCCAGCCCGGGATTATCTGCAGATACGCAGTATTTT. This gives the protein CASPGLSADTQYF.

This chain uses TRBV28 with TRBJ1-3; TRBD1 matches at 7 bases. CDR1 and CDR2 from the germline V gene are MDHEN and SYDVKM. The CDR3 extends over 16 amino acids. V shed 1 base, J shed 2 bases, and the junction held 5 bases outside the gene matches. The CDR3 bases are TGTGCCAGCAGTTTATACACAGGGGTTGCTGGAAACACCATATATTTT. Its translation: CASSLYTGVAGNTIYF.

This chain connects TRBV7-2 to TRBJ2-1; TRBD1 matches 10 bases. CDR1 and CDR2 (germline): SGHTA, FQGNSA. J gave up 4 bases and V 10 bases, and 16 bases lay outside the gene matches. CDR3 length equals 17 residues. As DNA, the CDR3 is TGTGCCATCCCTACCCCCGAGGGGACAGGGGATTACAATGAGCAGTTCTTC. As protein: CAIPTPEGTGDYNEQFF.

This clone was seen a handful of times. CDR3 bases: TGTGCCAGCAGCTTGACCTTTGACACGATGAACACTGAAGCTTTCTTT. Translated: CASSLTFDTMNTEAFF. This sequence joins TRBV7-6 and TRBJ1-1; no firm D call. Germline V CDR1 and CDR2: SGHVS, FNYEAQ. V dropped 3 bases and J dropped 0 bases, with 14 bases sitting between them. This CDR3 has 16 residues. Drawing the rest from reference TRBV7-6 and TRBJ1-1, the complete variable domain is GAGVSQSPRYKVTKRGQDVALRCDPISGHVSLYWYRQALGQGPEFLTYFNYEAQQDKSGLPNDRFSAERPEGSISTLTIQRTEQRDSAMYRCASSLTFDTMNTEAFFGQGTRLTVV.

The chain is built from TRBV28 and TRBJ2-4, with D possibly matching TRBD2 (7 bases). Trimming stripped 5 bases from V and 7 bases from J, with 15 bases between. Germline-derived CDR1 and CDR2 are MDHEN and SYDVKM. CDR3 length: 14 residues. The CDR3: CASSLRGEGNIQYF. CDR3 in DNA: TGTGCCAGCAGTCTAAGGGGGGAGGGGAACATTCAGTACTTC.

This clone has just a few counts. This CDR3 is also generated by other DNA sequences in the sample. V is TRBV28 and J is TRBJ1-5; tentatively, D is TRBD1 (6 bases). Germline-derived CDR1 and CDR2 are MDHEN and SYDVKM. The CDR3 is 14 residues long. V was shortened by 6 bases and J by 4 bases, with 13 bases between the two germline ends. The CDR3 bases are TGTGCCAGCAGCCTGGGGCAGGGGAATCAGCCCCAGCATTTT. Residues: CASSLGQGNQPQHF.

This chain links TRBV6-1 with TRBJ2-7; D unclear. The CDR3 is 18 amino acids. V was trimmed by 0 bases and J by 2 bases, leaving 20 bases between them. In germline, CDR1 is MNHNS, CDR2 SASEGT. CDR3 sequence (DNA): TGTGCCAGCAGTGAAGCCAGTTTCGCCGAAACACTAACCTACGAGCAGTACTTC. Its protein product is CASSEASFAETLTYEQYF.